Following are 27 T cell receptor beta chains from one sample sequenced in a study of CD8+ T cells in alopecia areata. Stated treatment: oral pan-JAK inhibitor, 5-10 mg twice daily. RNA was extracted and reverse transcribed into cDNA as the sequencing template. The data were produced by immunoSEQ multiplex PCR, yet TCRdb's version contains in-frame clones alone and is incomplete. The sample lists approximately 110,000 clones, roughly 50% occurring once. The sample here was CD8+ T cells sorted from blood, taken at week 24, from a patient treated with tofacitinib. These receptors originate from a human donor with alopecia areata.

The gene calls are TRBV27 and TRBJ2-3, with 12 positions matching TRBD2. Germline values: CDR1 MNHEY, CDR2 SMNVEV (reference sequence). There are 17 residues in the CDR3. Trimming took 4 bases from V and 1 from J; bases not matched to a gene: 6. In DNA, the CDR3 is TGTGCCAGCAGTTCCACAAGACTAGCGGGGGGCACAGATACGCAGTATTTT. It translates to CASSSTRLAGGTDTQYF.

This clone was counted between two and nine times. This chain uses TRBV7-9 with TRBJ2-3; D is possibly TRBD1 (6 bases). Germline V gene sequence: CDR1 SEHNR, CDR2 FQNEAQ (reference sequence). This CDR3 has 16 amino acids. Trimming left V 3 bases short and J 5 bases short, with 18 bases between. The CDR3 reads CASSFSGQGYLDTQYF. DNA for the CDR3: TGTGCCAGCAGCTTCTCGGGGCAGGGGTACTTAGATACGCAGTATTTT.

This clone has more than one count but fewer than ten. This sequence joins TRBV29-1 and TRBJ1-1, with TRBD1 matching 9 bases. V shed 3 bases, J shed 1 base, and the junction held 6 bases outside the gene matches. Looked up from germline, CDR1 is SQVTM and CDR2 is ANQGSEA. The CDR3 extends over 15 amino acids. The CDR3 DNA is TGCAGCGTTGAGGGGACAGGGAGAACGAACACTGAAGCTTTCTTT. Translated: CSVEGTGRTNTEAFF.

This clone was recorded a few times. This chain links TRBV11-2 with TRBJ1-1; possibly TRBD1 for D (6 bases). This CDR3 comprises 12 residues. Germline CDR1 SGHAT, CDR2 FQNNGV. Deletions cut 4 bases from V and 6 bases from J, with 9 bases between. The CDR3 here is CASSSDRPEAFF. The CDR3 bases are TGTGCCAGCAGCTCCGACAGGCCTGAAGCTTTCTTT.

In DNA, the CDR3 is TGTGCCAGCCGGACAGGGGAAACAGATACGCAGTATTTT. Amino acids: CASRTGETDTQYF. The rearrangement links TRBV6-5 to TRBJ2-3; 9 bases are a match to TRBD1. The CDR3 runs to 13 residues. Germline V gene sequence: CDR1 MNHEY, CDR2 SVGAGI. V lost 8 bases and J lost 3; bases outside the gene matches: 3.

V and J are TRBV5-6 and TRBJ1-5; D gene unclear. Per germline, CDR1 SGHDT and CDR2 YYEEEE. This CDR3 spans 13 amino acids. V was cut by 0 bases and J by 8 bases, with 9 bases left in between. CDR3 loop: CASSLEGLEPQHF. As DNA, the CDR3 is TGTGCCAGCAGCTTGGAAGGGCTTGAGCCCCAGCATTTT.

The V gene is TRBV29-1, the J gene TRBJ2-2, with 10 nucleotides matching TRBD1. Germline lookup yields CDR1 SQVTM and CDR2 ANQGSEA. The J segment lost 5 bases and the V segment lost 2 bases, leaving 8 bases of the junction unmatched. The CDR3 runs 16 residues. The CDR3 protein is CSVESGQGLPTGELFF. For the CDR3, the DNA is TGCAGCGTTGAATCGGGACAGGGGCTACCGACCGGGGAGCTGTTTTTT.

This clone has a single count. The chain recombines TRBV11-1 with TRBJ2-1; TRBD2 is a possible D gene (5 bases). The CDR3 is made up of 14 amino acids. Germline values: CDR1 SGHAT, CDR2 FQDESV (reference sequence). V was pared by 3 bases and J by 9 bases, with 15 bases between. Here the CDR3 DNA reads TGTGCCAGCAGCTTTGAGGGAACTGCCACTGAGCAGTTCTTC. Its translation is CASSFEGTATEQFF.

This rearrangement joins TRBV5-6 to TRBJ1-2; 7 nucleotides match TRBD1. Germline CDR1 is SGHDT and CDR2 is YYEEEE. Germline trimming cut 5 bases from V and 2 bases from J; bases unmatched to any gene: 12. This CDR3 is built from 16 residues. CDR3 in DNA: TGTGCCAGCAGTCCCCCGATCAGGGGGGGAAACTATGGCTACACCTTC. This translates into CASSPPIRGGNYGYTF.

The chain uses TRBV5-4 and TRBJ1-1, with D maybe TRBD1 (6 bases). The CDR3 is made up of 13 amino acids. Germline V gives CDR1 SGHNT, CDR2 YYREEE (reference sequence). V lost 4 bases to trimming and J lost 9 bases, with 16 bases between them. The CDR3 loop is CASSVNRASQAFF. As DNA, the CDR3 is TGTGCCAGCAGCGTAAACAGGGCCAGCCAAGCTTTCTTT.

V usage is TRBV11-1 and J usage is TRBJ2-2; weak D call: TRBD1 (6 bases). The V end lost 7 bases, the J end lost 7 bases, and 13 bases lay between the germline ends. CDR1 is SGHAT and CDR2 is FQDESV in the germline V gene (reference sequence). This CDR3 has 13 amino acids. CDR3 coding DNA: TGTGCCAGCACCAACAGGGAGATCGGGGAGCTGTTTTTT. Amino acid sequence: CASTNREIGELFF.

This chain connects TRBV10-3 to TRBJ2-5; D is ambiguous. Trimming removed 5 bases from V and 4 bases from J, with 8 bases in between. The CDR3 loop spans 12 amino acids. CDR1 is ENHRY and CDR2 is SYGVKD in the germline V gene. The CDR3 coding sequence is TGTGCCATCAGTCCTACGGGAGAGACCCAGTACTTC. Amino acids: CAISPTGETQYF.

J is TRBJ2-7 and V is TRBV20-1, with unresolved D. CDR3 length: 11 residues. Germline CDR1 and CDR2: DFQATT and SNEGSKA (reference sequence). V was trimmed by 3 bases and J by 3 bases, leaving 6 bases between them. For the CDR3, the DNA is TGCAGTGCTAGGGGCCACTACGAGCAGTACTTC. It yields the protein CSARGHYEQYF.

The rearrangement joins TRBV2 to TRBJ1-5; D unclear. The CDR3 has 13 amino acids. Germline V lookup: CDR1 SNHLY, CDR2 FYNNEI. V lost 4 bases and J 1 base, leaving 5 bases between the germline ends. The CDR3: CASSAESNQPQHF. The CDR3 region has the DNA TGTGCCAGCAGTGCAGAGAGCAATCAGCCCCAGCATTTT. The full variable domain, rest sourced from reference TRBV2 and TRBJ1-5, is EPEVTQTPSHQVTQMGQEVILRCVPISNHLYFYWYRQILGQKVEFLVSFYNNEISEKSEIFDDQFSVERPDGSNFTLKIRSTKLEDSAMYFCASSAESNQPQHFGDGTRLSIL.

The CDR3 loop is CASSYVGARTYEQYF. The CDR3 DNA reads as TGTGCCAGCAGTTACGTGGGGGCGCGGACCTACGAGCAGTACTTC. The V call is TRBV6-6, the J call TRBJ2-7; D perhaps matches TRBD1 (6 bases). There are 15 residues in the CDR3. Germline assignment: CDR1 MNHNY and CDR2 SVGAGI (reference sequence). V was cut by 2 bases and J by 2 bases, with 13 bases left in between.

V usage is TRBV15 and J usage is TRBJ1-5; D is unclear. The CDR3 has 16 residues. Per germline, CDR1 LNHNV and CDR2 YYDKDF (reference sequence). V was pared by 0 bases and J by 4 bases, with 13 bases between. CDR3 loop: CATSRDRSARNQPQHF. As DNA, the CDR3 is TGTGCCACCAGCAGAGATCGGTCAGCAAGAAATCAGCCCCAGCATTTT.

The chain couples TRBV7-9 to TRBJ1-1, with D perhaps TRBD1 (6 bases). The CDR3 runs 16 residues. Germline lookup yields CDR1 SEHNR and CDR2 FQNEAQ (reference sequence). V dropped 4 bases and J dropped 1 base, with 16 bases sitting between them. The CDR3 nucleotides read TGTGCCAGCAGCTCACGGACAGCTTCGGGGAACACTGAAGCTTTCTTT. This translates into CASSSRTASGNTEAFF.

The chain has TRBV4-1 and TRBJ2-6; 7 bases are shared with TRBD1. The CDR3 extends over 16 amino acids. After removal of 0 bases from V and 2 bases from J, the junction contained 1 base not matched to a gene. From germline, CDR1 is MGHRA and CDR2 YSYEKL. CDR3 amino acids: CASSQEGTAGANVLTF. The CDR3 DNA is TGCGCCAGCAGCCAAGAGGGGACAGCTGGGGCCAACGTCCTGACTTTC.

The V and J genes are TRBV30 and TRBJ1-1; unclear D gene. This CDR3 region has 11 residues. V shed 7 bases and J shed 1 base, with 7 bases lying between them. Germline V gene lookup returns CDR1 GTSNPN and CDR2 SVGIG (reference sequence). The CDR3 is CAFRENTEAFF. CDR3 sequence (DNA): TGTGCCTTTAGGGAGAACACTGAAGCTTTCTTT.

In nucleotides, the CDR3 is TGTGCCAGCAGTGATATTGGGTACTACGAGCAGTACTTC. Translated, it gives CASSDIGYYEQYF. This chain joins TRBV6-1 and TRBJ2-7; no clear D gene. This CDR3 is built from 13 residues. Germline V gene sequence: CDR1 MNHNS, CDR2 SASEGT. V was shortened by 3 bases and J by 3 bases, with 9 bases between the two germline ends.

Only a few counts were recorded for this clone. The rearrangement joins TRBV18 to TRBJ1-4; D ambiguous. Between the trimmed V and J ends, which lost 2 bases and 4 bases, there was a span of 11 bases. Germline CDR1 reads KGHSH; CDR2 reads LQKENI. The length of the CDR3 is 15 residues. As DNA, the CDR3 is TGTGCCAGCTCACCAAAAGGGATCTTTAATGAAAAACTGTTTTTT. It is translated as CASSPKGIFNEKLFF.

This clone was counted between two and nine times. This chain links TRBV4-1 with TRBJ2-2; D is ambiguous. This CDR3 spans 14 amino acids. Trimming shortened V by 0 bases and J by 6 bases, and 8 bases separated the two germline ends. The germline V gene has CDR1 MGHRA and CDR2 YSYEKL. The CDR3 bases are TGCGCCAGCAGCCAAGAAAATCATCCCGGGGAGCTGTTTTTT. Translated, it gives CASSQENHPGELFF.

This clone showed up just a few times. This chain links TRBV6-1 with TRBJ2-2; D unclear. There are 12 residues in the CDR3. V lost 6 bases, J lost 3 bases, and 5 bases lay in between. CDR1 MNHNS and CDR2 SASEGT come from the germline V gene. CDR3 in amino acids: CASSPDTGELFF. For the CDR3, the DNA is TGTGCCAGCAGCCCAGACACCGGGGAGCTGTTTTTT.

The chain links TRBV19 to TRBJ2-3, with D uncertain. In germline, CDR1 is LNHDA, CDR2 SQIVND (reference sequence). The CDR3 has 14 amino acids. The V end lost 7 bases, the J end lost 4 bases, and 15 bases lay between the germline ends. CDR3 nucleotides: TGTGCCAGTAATGGAGACTCTCCCGCAGATACGCAGTATTTT. It encodes CASNGDSPADTQYF. The full variable domain, completed using reference TRBV19 and TRBJ2-3, is DGGITQSPKYLFRKEGQNVTLSCEQNLNHDAMYWYRQDPGQGLRLIYYSQIVNDFQKGDIAEGYSVSREKKESFPLTVTSAQKNPTAFYLCASNGDSPADTQYFGPGTRLTVL.

V and J are TRBV9 and TRBJ2-1; D unresolved. Trimming stripped 2 bases from V and 3 bases from J, with 6 bases between. CDR1 and CDR2 from the germline V gene are SGDLS and YYNGEE. The CDR3 totals 13 residues. CDR3 in DNA: TGTGCCAGCAGCGTGGCTGGCTACAATGAGCAGTTCTTC. Translating gives CASSVAGYNEQFF.

The table lists this clone with a few counts. The V call is TRBV27, the J call TRBJ1-1; a possible D gene is TRBD1 (6 bases). The CDR3 is 15 amino acids. V was pared by 4 bases and J by 5 bases, with 17 bases between. Germline CDR1 MNHEY, CDR2 SMNVEV (reference sequence). The CDR3 here is CASSSVGGPMTEAFF. CDR3 DNA: TGTGCCAGCAGTTCGGTCGGGGGGCCGATGACTGAAGCTTTCTTT.

By share, this clone counts as medium-sized. In DNA, the CDR3 is TGTGCCAGCAGTGAAGGCAGGAACACCGGGGAGCTGTTTTTT. This encodes CASSEGRNTGELFF. The chain recombines TRBV2 with TRBJ2-2; no clear D gene. V was pared by 1 base and J by 1 base, with 4 bases between. Germline CDR1 SNHLY, CDR2 FYNNEI. The CDR3 length is 14 residues.